This T cell receptor (beta chain) was captured by sequencing in a study of T-cell reconstitution after alpha-beta-depleted transplantation in children. Study outcomes and limitations: Among T cells one year after transplant, newly produced cells accounted for most counts and diversity. Reports say that about two months after transplant, the alpha-beta T cells came out of several hundred graft clones that had expanded. Surviving recipient T cells and intrathymic progenitors accounted for some patients' high TCRbeta diversity at day 60.

This clonotype was counted ten times or more. Its cognate antigen is unknown. Preparation of the TCRbeta library used unique molecular identifiers. TCRdb called the PCR reads again in MiXCR, with one record for every CDR3 protein. This sample yields approximately 300,000 distinct CDR3 sequences, of which roughly 7.8% are seen a single time; about 8.2% belongs to the top ten. This receptor was taken from a female patient aged 2-9 years who had a stem cell transplant for Fanconi anemia, so the T cells may come from the graft donor. The specimen comprised peripheral blood, sampled 360 days after TCRalphabeta/CD19-depleted stem cell transplant.

Here the CDR3 reads CASSWDLSYEQYF. The CDR3 coding sequence is TGTGCCAGCAGCTGGGACCTCTCCTACGAGCAGTACTTC. The genes are TRBV7-9 and TRBJ2-7, with D possibly called TRBD1 or TRBD2 (5 bases each). V was cut by 4 bases and J by 0 bases, with 7 bases left in between. This CDR3 spans 13 amino acids. The V gene's germline CDR1 is SEHNR and CDR2 FQNEAQ (reference sequence).